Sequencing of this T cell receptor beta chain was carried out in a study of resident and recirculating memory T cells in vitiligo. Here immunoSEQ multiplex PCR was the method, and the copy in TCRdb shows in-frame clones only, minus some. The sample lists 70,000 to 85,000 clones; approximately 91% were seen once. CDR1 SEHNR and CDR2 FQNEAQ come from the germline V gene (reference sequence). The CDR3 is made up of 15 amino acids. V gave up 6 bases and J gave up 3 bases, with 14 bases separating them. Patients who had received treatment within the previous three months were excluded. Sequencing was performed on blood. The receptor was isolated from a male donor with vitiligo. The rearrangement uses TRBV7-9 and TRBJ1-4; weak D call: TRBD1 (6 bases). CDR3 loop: CASSLSDRANEKLFF. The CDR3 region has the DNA TGTGCCAGCAGTCTATCGGACAGAGCTAATGAAAAACTGTTTTTT. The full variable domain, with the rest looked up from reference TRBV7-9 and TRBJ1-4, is DTGVSQNPRHKITKRGQNVTFRCDPISEHNRLYWYRQTLGQGPEFLTYFQNEAQLEKSRLLSDRFSAERPKGSFSTLEIQRTEQGDSAMYLCASSLSDRANEKLFFGSGTQLSVL.